These 6 T cell receptor beta chains were sequenced from one sample in a study of T cells in localized non-small cell lung cancer. TCRdb's table, derived via immunoSEQ multiplex PCR, lists solely in-frame clones and lacks some. The sample consists of about 36,000 clones, around nine tenths of them appearing once. The sequencing used peripheral blood, collected before any cancer treatment. The receptors come from a female donor older than 55 with stage I lung adenocarcinoma.

The chain joins TRBV2 to TRBJ1-5; perhaps TRBD1 as D (6 bases). CDR1 SNHLY and CDR2 FYNNEI come from the germline V gene. V was shortened by 6 bases and J by 1 base, with 22 bases between the two germline ends. This CDR3 spans 18 amino acids. CDR3 DNA: TGTGCCAGCAGGTCTAGGGGGGGCGCGAATAGGAGCAATCAGCCCCAGCATTTT. Its translation is CASRSRGGANRSNQPQHF.

J is TRBJ1-2 and V is TRBV11-2; tentative D call: TRBD1 (5 bases). The germline V gene encodes CDR1 SGHAT and CDR2 FQNNGV. V was cut by 3 bases and J by 1 base, with 15 bases left in between. The CDR3 consists of 16 residues. In DNA, the CDR3 is TGTGCCAGCAGCTTGACCACAGGCGATCTTAACTATGGCTACACCTTC. It codes for CASSLTTGDLNYGYTF.

The chain carries TRBV28 and TRBJ1-3; D remains ambiguous. The CDR3 has 11 residues. The V and J ends lost 2 bases and 8 bases respectively, with 4 bases between them. Germline V gene lookup returns CDR1 MDHEN and CDR2 SYDVKM. The CDR3, as DNA: TGTGCCAGCAGTTTACGATACACCATATATTTT. This gives the protein CASSLRYTIYF.

The chain is built from TRBV10-1 and TRBJ1-5; 7 nucleotides line up with TRBD1. Trimming at V came to 8 bases and at J to 3 bases, leaving 19 bases not matched to a gene. This CDR3 region has 18 residues. Germline V CDR1 and CDR2: WNHNN, SYGVQD (reference sequence). Written as DNA, the CDR3 is TGCGCCAGCGGCCAGGACAGGCCTTTAAAGGGGTTCAATCAGCCCCAGCATTTT. This gives the protein CASGQDRPLKGFNQPQHF.

The chain employs TRBV5-1 and TRBJ1-1; D perhaps matches TRBD1 (6 bases). The ends were cut back, 5 bases at V and 0 bases at J, with 20 bases in the middle. The germline V gene has CDR1 SGHRS and CDR2 YFSETQ. This CDR3 comprises 17 residues. As DNA, the CDR3 is TGCGCCAGCAGACATGACAGGTCTGGGAAGGTGAACACTGAAGCTTTCTTT. Its translation is CASRHDRSGKVNTEAFF.

V is TRBV7-2 and J is TRBJ2-1, with 9 bases fitting TRBD2. This CDR3 contains 17 residues. The V gene's germline CDR1 is SGHTA and CDR2 FQGNSA. The junction had 13 bases not matched to a gene; V was cut back by 2 bases and J by 8 bases. The CDR3 region is CASSLRPLGGGADEQFF. The CDR3 nucleotides are TGTGCCAGCAGCTTACGGCCTTTGGGCGGGGGGGCGGATGAGCAGTTCTTC.